This is a list of T cell receptor beta chains from one sample in a study of OX40 agonist ivuxolimab in advanced cancers. Sequencing was performed with immunoSEQ multiplex PCR; in TCRdb, only in-frame clones are kept and a portion is missing. The sample lists about 56,000 clones, approximately 80% occurring once. The material was CD4+ or CD8+ T cells sorted from blood, obtained in a trial of the OX40 agonist ivuxolimab. All receptors derive from an adult with an advanced solid tumor such as melanoma, head and neck, liver or kidney cancer. CDR3s include the opening cysteine and the closing phenylalanine or tryptophan. D genes are given only for firm matches. Where a row states a size, it is once, few, many or the class of an expanded clone; other rows omit it.

V: TRBV7-2; J: TRBJ2-3; D: -; size: -; CDR3: CASSLGHSTDTQYF; DNA: TGTGCCAGCAGCTTAGGTCACAGCACAGATACGCAGTATTTT
V: TRBV7-6; J: TRBJ2-1; D: -; size: -; CDR3: CASSHDPDYNEQFF; DNA: TGTGCCAGCAGCCACGACCCAGATTACAATGAGCAGTTCTTC
V: TRBV7-2; J: TRBJ2-4; D: TRBD1; size: -; CDR3: CASSPLGQGRTIQYF; DNA: TGTGCCAGCAGCCCCCTCGGACAGGGTAGGACCATTCAGTACTTC
V: TRBV7-2; J: TRBJ1-1; D: -; size: -; CDR3: CASSFHTEAFF; DNA: TGTGCCAGCAGCTTCCACACTGAAGCTTTCTTT
V: TRBV7-2; J: TRBJ2-7; D: -; size: -; CDR3: CASSLNRGSAYEQYF; DNA: TGTGCCAGCAGCTTAAATAGGGGTTCCGCCTACGAGCAGTACTTC
V: TRBV27; J: TRBJ1-6; D: -; size: -; CDR3: CASRWGQVDSPLHF; DNA: TGTGCCAGCAGGTGGGGGCAGGTCGATTCACCCCTCCACTTT
V: TRBV10-1; J: TRBJ1-6; D: -; size: once; CDR3: CASREAGDNSPLHF; DNA: TGCGCCAGCAGGGAAGCGGGGGATAATTCACCCCTCCACTTT
V: TRBV7-8; J: TRBJ1-4; D: -; size: -; CDR3: CASSPSGAGINEKLFF; DNA: TGTGCCAGCAGCCCTAGCGGGGCAGGGATTAATGAAAAACTGTTTTTT
V: TRBV7-6; J: TRBJ2-2; D: TRBD1; size: -; CDR3: CASRADRGDTGELFF; DNA: TGTGCCAGCAGAGCGGACAGGGGAGACACCGGGGAGCTGTTTTTT
V: TRBV14; J: TRBJ2-1; D: -; size: -; CDR3: CASSQVTQVRGWNEQFF; DNA: TGTGCCAGCAGCCAAGTGACACAGGTTCGGGGTTGGAATGAGCAGTTCTTC
V: TRBV18; J: TRBJ1-2; D: -; size: large; CDR3: CASSRGAVYGYTF; DNA: TGTGCCAGCTCACGAGGGGCGGTCTATGGCTACACCTTC
V: TRBV4-1; J: TRBJ2-3; D: -; size: -; CDR3: CASSQDLSYTDTQYF; DNA: TGCGCCAGCAGCCAAGATCTCAGCTACACAGATACGCAGTATTTT
V: TRBV11-2; J: TRBJ2-1; D: -; size: -; CDR3: CASSLVGWGENEQFF; DNA: TGTGCCAGCAGCTTAGTCGGATGGGGTGAGAATGAGCAGTTCTTC
V: TRBV19; J: TRBJ1-1; D: TRBD1; size: -; CDR3: CATKGDRLNTEAFF; DNA: TGTGCCACCAAGGGGGACAGGCTGAACACTGAAGCTTTCTTT
V: TRBV6-6; J: TRBJ1-4; D: -; size: -; CDR3: CATRSGYEKLFF; DNA: TGTGCCACCCGGAGCGGTTATGAAAAACTGTTTTTT